This is a list of T cell receptor beta chains from one sample in a study of blood T cell repertoires in COVID-19. Data came from immunoSEQ multiplex PCR; TCRdb stores just in-frame clones and leaves some out. The data show approximately 190,000 clones, roughly four fifths seen once. Sequencing input: peripheral blood. The receptor set was obtained from an older woman with active or convalescent COVID-19. Each CDR3 is given with its conserved first and last residue. Each record gives: CDR3 DNA, CDR3 protein, clone size, V gene, D gene, J gene. D genes are given only for firm matches. Clone size is stated in some rows and not others, as once, few, many or a class when expanded.

CDR3 DNA: TGCAGCGTTATAAGGACAGGAGGGGAAAAACTGTTTTTT; CDR3 protein: CSVIRTGGEKLFF; clone size: NA; V gene: TRBV29-1; D gene: TRBD1; J gene: TRBJ1-4
CDR3 DNA: TGTGCCAGCAGCCAACTCCAGGGGACCGGGGAGCTGTTTTTT; CDR3 protein: CASSQLQGTGELFF; clone size: NA; V gene: TRBV9; D gene: NA; J gene: TRBJ2-2
CDR3 DNA: TGTGCCAGCAGCTTAGCCGCAAGGGGGTACAATGAGCAGTTCTTC; CDR3 protein: CASSLAARGYNEQFF; clone size: NA; V gene: TRBV11-1; D gene: NA; J gene: TRBJ2-1
CDR3 DNA: TGTGCCAGCAGTGAGACAGGGAATGGCTACACCTTC; CDR3 protein: CASSETGNGYTF; clone size: NA; V gene: TRBV2; D gene: TRBD1; J gene: TRBJ1-2
CDR3 DNA: TGTGCCAGCAGCTTATGGATATACAGGGGTCGGTCTGGAAACACCATATATTTT; CDR3 protein: CASSLWIYRGRSGNTIYF; clone size: NA; V gene: TRBV13; D gene: TRBD1; J gene: TRBJ1-3
CDR3 DNA: TGTGCCAGCTCACAGGGGGATATGCGAAACACCATATATTTT; CDR3 protein: CASSQGDMRNTIYF; clone size: few; V gene: TRBV18; D gene: NA; J gene: TRBJ1-3
CDR3 DNA: TGTGCCAGCAGCTCGCCCGGGACTAGCGACTCCTACGAGCAGTACTTC; CDR3 protein: CASSSPGTSDSYEQYF; clone size: NA; V gene: TRBV5-6; D gene: TRBD2; J gene: TRBJ2-7
CDR3 DNA: TGTGCCAGCAGCTTGAGACACCCGAGCTCCTACGAGCAGTACTTC; CDR3 protein: CASSLRHPSSYEQYF; clone size: NA; V gene: TRBV5-6; D gene: NA; J gene: TRBJ2-7
CDR3 DNA: TGTGCCAGCAGTTACCGCCGGGGGGAAAAACTGTTTTTT; CDR3 protein: CASSYRRGEKLFF; clone size: few; V gene: TRBV6-2/TRBV6-3; D gene: NA; J gene: TRBJ1-4
CDR3 DNA: TGCGCCAGCAGTGGGGGGACTAGCGCCCGACGGAGCAATGAGCAGTTCTTC; CDR3 protein: CASSGGTSARRSNEQFF; clone size: NA; V gene: TRBV10-2; D gene: TRBD2; J gene: TRBJ2-1
CDR3 DNA: TGTGCCAGTAGTATCGGTGCGAGAAGACTCTACAATGAGCAGTTCTTC; CDR3 protein: CASSIGARRLYNEQFF; clone size: NA; V gene: TRBV19; D gene: NA; J gene: TRBJ2-1
CDR3 DNA: TGCGCCAGCAGCTTGGCATGGACAGGCCATCAACCTGGAAACACCATATATTTT; CDR3 protein: CASSLAWTGHQPGNTIYF; clone size: NA; V gene: TRBV5-1; D gene: TRBD1; J gene: TRBJ1-3
CDR3 DNA: TGTGCCAGCAGCCAAGGTACAGGGTTGGGCTATGGCTACACCTTC; CDR3 protein: CASSQGTGLGYGYTF; clone size: NA; V gene: TRBV4-2; D gene: NA; J gene: TRBJ1-2
CDR3 DNA: TGCAGCGCAGGACAGGCCTACGAGCAGTACTTC; CDR3 protein: CSAGQAYEQYF; clone size: few; V gene: TRBV29-1; D gene: TRBD1; J gene: TRBJ2-7
CDR3 DNA: TGTGCCAGCAGTGAATTATCAGGGTTCGGGGAAAAACTGTTTTTT; CDR3 protein: CASSELSGFGEKLFF; clone size: NA; V gene: TRBV6-1; D gene: NA; J gene: TRBJ1-4
CDR3 DNA: TGTGCCAGCAGCTTTAGACAGGTATCCTCCTATGGCTACACCTTC; CDR3 protein: CASSFRQVSSYGYTF; clone size: once; V gene: TRBV7-2; D gene: NA; J gene: TRBJ1-2
CDR3 DNA: TGCAGCGCGTACTTTAGTAAAGAGACCCAGTACTTC; CDR3 protein: CSAYFSKETQYF; clone size: NA; V gene: TRBV29-1; D gene: NA; J gene: TRBJ2-5
CDR3 DNA: TGTGCCAGCAGCCTAACAGGGTCTGGAAACACCATATATTTT; CDR3 protein: CASSLTGSGNTIYF; clone size: NA; V gene: TRBV14; D gene: NA; J gene: TRBJ1-3
CDR3 DNA: TGTGCCAGCTCCCCGGACAGTGGCAATCAGCCCCAGCATTTT; CDR3 protein: CASSPDSGNQPQHF; clone size: NA; V gene: TRBV18; D gene: NA; J gene: TRBJ1-5
CDR3 DNA: TGTGCCAGCTCATCTTACAATGAGCAGTTCTTC; CDR3 protein: CASSSYNEQFF; clone size: NA; V gene: TRBV18; D gene: NA; J gene: TRBJ2-1
CDR3 DNA: TGTGCCAGCAGGCTGGGGGGGGCTTCTAACTATGGCTACACCTTC; CDR3 protein: CASRLGGASNYGYTF; clone size: NA; V gene: TRBV28; D gene: NA; J gene: TRBJ1-2
CDR3 DNA: TGTGCCAGCACCCCCCGGCCTAGCGGGAACAATGAGCAGTTCTTC; CDR3 protein: CASTPRPSGNNEQFF; clone size: NA; V gene: TRBV28; D gene: TRBD2; J gene: TRBJ2-1
CDR3 DNA: TGTGCCAGCAGCTTAGGGCTAGCCCAAGAGACCCAGTACTTC; CDR3 protein: CASSLGLAQETQYF; clone size: NA; V gene: TRBV7-9; D gene: NA; J gene: TRBJ2-5
CDR3 DNA: TGTGCCAGTAGTATTCAGGCGGGGAGGACCTACGAGCAGTACTTC; CDR3 protein: CASSIQAGRTYEQYF; clone size: NA; V gene: TRBV19; D gene: NA; J gene: TRBJ2-7
CDR3 DNA: TGTGCCAGCAGCTCCCGTAGCGGGGGCTACAATGAGCAGTTCTTC; CDR3 protein: CASSSRSGGYNEQFF; clone size: NA; V gene: TRBV7-3; D gene: TRBD2; J gene: TRBJ2-1
CDR3 DNA: TGCGCCAGCAGCTTGGCCCCTGCAGTGAACACTGAAGCTTTCTTT; CDR3 protein: CASSLAPAVNTEAFF; clone size: few; V gene: TRBV5-1; D gene: NA; J gene: TRBJ1-1
CDR3 DNA: TGTGCCAGCAGTGAAAGATCCCACAGGAGCTATTCACCCCTCCACTTT; CDR3 protein: CASSERSHRSYSPLHF; clone size: NA; V gene: TRBV6-1; D gene: NA; J gene: TRBJ1-6
CDR3 DNA: TGTGCCAGCAGCGTATGGGGAGGGACAGATACGCAGTATTTT; CDR3 protein: CASSVWGGTDTQYF; clone size: NA; V gene: TRBV9; D gene: TRBD2; J gene: TRBJ2-3
CDR3 DNA: TGCGCCAGCAGCCAAGATTTCCGACTAGCGGGAGGCACAGATACGCAGTATTTT; CDR3 protein: CASSQDFRLAGGTDTQYF; clone size: NA; V gene: TRBV4-1; D gene: TRBD2; J gene: TRBJ2-3
CDR3 DNA: TGTGCCAGCGGTCCCCTTCTAGCGGGGATCACAGATACGCAGTATTTT; CDR3 protein: CASGPLLAGITDTQYF; clone size: NA; V gene: TRBV2; D gene: TRBD2; J gene: TRBJ2-3
CDR3 DNA: TGTGCCAGCTCTCGGACAGGGGGCTATCAGCCCCAGCATTTT; CDR3 protein: CASSRTGGYQPQHF; clone size: few; V gene: TRBV2; D gene: TRBD1; J gene: TRBJ1-5
CDR3 DNA: TGTGCCAGCAGTTTCGCGCGGGACCACAATGAGCAGTTCTTC; CDR3 protein: CASSFARDHNEQFF; clone size: NA; V gene: TRBV2; D gene: NA; J gene: TRBJ2-1
CDR3 DNA: TGCGCCAGCAGCCTTCACACAGGGGGCTCGGGTGAAAAACTGTTTTTT; CDR3 protein: CASSLHTGGSGEKLFF; clone size: NA; V gene: TRBV5-1; D gene: TRBD1; J gene: TRBJ1-4
CDR3 DNA: TGTGCCAGCAGCGGAGCCGGGACTAGATCCTACGAGCAGTACTTC; CDR3 protein: CASSGAGTRSYEQYF; clone size: NA; V gene: TRBV7-2; D gene: TRBD2; J gene: TRBJ2-7
CDR3 DNA: TGTGCCAGCAGGAGGATCAAAACCGGGGAGCTGTTTTTT; CDR3 protein: CASRRIKTGELFF; clone size: once; V gene: TRBV12-3/TRBV12-4; D gene: NA; J gene: TRBJ2-2
CDR3 DNA: TGTGCCAGCAGCGAGACAGGGGTGGGCGAGCAGTACTTC; CDR3 protein: CASSETGVGEQYF; clone size: NA; V gene: TRBV9; D gene: TRBD1; J gene: TRBJ2-7
CDR3 DNA: TGTGCCAGCAGTCCTCCCCGGCTAGCGGACCGTACCTACGAGCAGTACTTC; CDR3 protein: CASSPPRLADRTYEQYF; clone size: NA; V gene: TRBV28; D gene: TRBD2; J gene: TRBJ2-7